What follows are 29 T cell receptor beta chains derived from one specimen sequenced in a study of neurological immune-mediated disorders. TCRdb called the 5' RACE reads again in MiXCR, with one record for every CDR3 protein. Here the sample spans over 50,000 distinct CDR3 sequences, around 5% being singletons. The sequencing sample was made of PBMCs. Receptors originate from a human donor with multiple sclerosis. The donor label of this sample is uncertain.

This clonotype was observed at least ten times. V gene TRBV5-1 combines with J gene TRBJ2-7; D not certain. The CDR3 length is 13 residues. V gave up 4 bases and J gave up 7 bases, with 15 bases separating them. Germline assignment: CDR1 SGHRS and CDR2 YFSETQ. The CDR3: CASSTPTLGEQYF. In DNA form, the CDR3 reads TGCGCCAGCAGCACCCCTACCCTTGGGGAGCAGTACTTC.

Many counts were recorded for this clonotype. The chain has TRBV20-1 and TRBJ1-3; maybe TRBD1 (5 bases). V was shortened by 3 bases and J by 3 bases, with 9 bases between the two germline ends. From germline, CDR1 is DFQATT and CDR2 SNEGSKA (reference sequence). The CDR3 contains 13 residues. For the CDR3, the DNA is TGCAGTGCTAGTTTGGGGGATGGAAACACCATATATTTT. This encodes CSASLGDGNTIYF.

Ten or more counts support this clonotype. The chain recombines TRBV10-3 with TRBJ2-1; possibly TRBD1 for D (6 bases). The germline V gene encodes CDR1 ENHRY and CDR2 SYGVKD. There are 14 residues in the CDR3. Trimming took 6 bases from V and 8 from J, leaving 17 bases between them. CDR3 residues: CAIRMGHSRDEQFF. The CDR3 DNA reads TGTGCCATCAGAATGGGACACTCTAGGGATGAGCAGTTCTTC.

This clonotype was recorded many times. The J gene is TRBJ1-4, the V gene TRBV25-1; maybe TRBD1 (6 bases). CDR1 and CDR2 (germline): MGHDK, SYGVNS. V lost 6 bases to trimming and J lost 6 bases, with 11 bases between them. The CDR3 runs 13 residues. In nucleotides, the CDR3 is TGTGCCAGCAGCCCGGGACATCATGAAAAACTGTTTTTT. It encodes CASSPGHHEKLFF.

This clonotype was found many times. The rearrangement links TRBV20-1 to TRBJ2-7; 8 nucleotides align to TRBD1. Germline V lookup: CDR1 DFQATT, CDR2 SNEGSKA (reference sequence). Unmatched junction bases numbered 5, after V lost 5 bases and J lost 2 bases. CDR3 size: 13 residues. CDR3 amino acids: CSAPRTGTYEQYF. The DNA of the CDR3 is TGCAGTGCTCCCCGGACAGGGACCTACGAGCAGTACTTC.

This clonotype was seen many times. The chain couples TRBV5-6 to TRBJ2-1, with TRBD1 identical over 7 bases. The junction had 7 bases not matched to a gene; V was cut back by 4 bases and J by 6 bases. The CDR3 spans 14 residues. Germline V lookup: CDR1 SGHDT, CDR2 YYEEEE. The CDR3 nucleotides read TGTGCCAGCAGCACGGTAGGACAGGCCAATGAGCAGTTCTTC. Translation gives CASSTVGQANEQFF.

The sample holds many counts of this clonotype. The chain employs TRBV20-1 and TRBJ2-1, with D possibly matching TRBD2 (6 bases). V was trimmed by 3 bases and J by 6 bases, leaving 9 bases between them. The germline V gene has CDR1 DFQATT and CDR2 SNEGSKA (reference sequence). The CDR3 runs 12 residues. CDR3 residues: CSASGGANEQFF. CDR3 DNA sequence: TGCAGTGCTAGCGGGGGAGCCAATGAGCAGTTCTTC.

This clonotype has a count of ten or more. The chain recombines TRBV6-1 with TRBJ1-1; D is perhaps TRBD1 (6 bases). This CDR3 is built from 13 residues. CDR1 is MNHNS and CDR2 is SASEGT in the germline V gene. V was shortened by 2 bases and J by 10 bases, with 14 bases between the two germline ends. Here the CDR3 DNA reads TGTGCCAGCAGTGAAACCCGACAGGACCGAGCTTTCTTT. Amino acids: CASSETRQDRAFF.

This chain links TRBV5-5 with TRBJ1-2, with TRBD1 matching 9 bases. This CDR3 spans 14 amino acids. CDR1 is SGHKS, CDR2 YYEKEE, per germline (reference sequence). Written as DNA, the CDR3 is TGTGCTATCACTCGGACAGGGGACGGAGGGGGCTACACCTTC. Encoded protein: CAITRTGDGGGYTF.

Ten or more counts support this clonotype. CDR3 loop: CSAQEGLRNTIYF. The CDR3 DNA is TGCAGTGCCCAGGAGGGACTGAGAAACACCATATATTTT. The chain recombines TRBV20-1 with TRBJ1-3; D possibly corresponds to TRBD1 (5 bases). This CDR3 spans 13 amino acids. The germline gives CDR1 DFQATT, CDR2 SNEGSKA (reference sequence). Trimming removed 6 bases from V and 5 bases from J, with 14 bases in between.

This clonotype came up many times. The chain combines TRBV5-1 with TRBJ2-1, with D uncertain. The V gene's germline CDR1 is SGHRS and CDR2 YFSETQ. The V gene lost 0 bases and the J gene lost 3 bases, with 7 bases spanning the gap. The CDR3 totals 14 residues. CDR3 sequence: CASSLVNSYNEQFF. Here the CDR3 DNA reads TGCGCCAGCAGCTTGGTTAACAGCTACAATGAGCAGTTCTTC.

At least ten counts were recorded for this clonotype. This rearrangement joins TRBV10-3 to TRBJ1-5; D is unresolved. CDR1 is ENHRY and CDR2 is SYGVKD in the germline V gene. The length of the CDR3 is 13 residues. V lost 4 bases and J lost 0, with 4 bases in between. CDR3 region: CAISARSNQPQHF. The CDR3 bases are TGTGCCATCAGTGCCCGTAGCAATCAGCCCCAGCATTTT.

This chain uses TRBV9 with TRBJ2-3; a possible D gene is TRBD1 (6 bases). The CDR3 sequence is 15 residues long. The V end lost 4 bases, the J end lost 5 bases, and 17 bases lay between the germline ends. The germline V gene has CDR1 SGDLS and CDR2 YYNGEE. The chain's CDR3 is CASSPYAGEEDTQYF. The CDR3 nucleotides are TGTGCCAGCAGCCCTTACGCAGGGGAAGAAGATACGCAGTATTTT.

This clonotype was observed at least ten times. V and J are TRBV7-8 and TRBJ2-7; the D is unclear. The V gene lost 3 bases and the J gene lost 0 bases, with 6 bases spanning the gap. Germline V lookup: CDR1 SGHVS, CDR2 FQNEAQ. This CDR3 has 13 amino acids. Here the CDR3 reads CASSFESSYEQYF. Written as DNA, the CDR3 is TGTGCCAGCAGCTTTGAAAGCTCCTACGAGCAGTACTTC. The full variable domain, rest sourced from reference TRBV7-8 and TRBJ2-7, is GAGVSQSPRYKVAKRGQDVALRCDPISGHVSLFWYQQALGQGPEFLTYFQNEAQLDKSGLPSDRFFAERPEGSVSTLKIQRTQQEDSAVYLCASSFESSYEQYFGPGTRLTVT.

This clonotype occurred many times. This chain connects TRBV5-1 to TRBJ1-5; 9 nucleotides line up with TRBD1. The V gene's germline CDR1 is SGHRS and CDR2 YFSETQ. This CDR3 spans 15 amino acids. The trim removed 1 base at V and 3 bases at J, leaving 2 bases unmatched. CDR3 DNA sequence: TGCGCCAGCAGCTTGACAGGGGGCCTCAATCAGCCCCAGCATTTT. This codes for CASSLTGGLNQPQHF.

Ten or more counts support this clonotype. The J gene is TRBJ2-7, the V gene TRBV20-1; the D gene is possibly TRBD2 (6 bases). V shed 2 bases and J shed 3 bases, with 17 bases lying between them. CDR1 and CDR2 (germline): DFQATT, SNEGSKA (reference sequence). The CDR3 loop spans 15 amino acids. DNA for the CDR3: TGCAGTGCTAGAAGTCTTACGGGGGATTTCTACGAGCAGTACTTC. This gives the protein CSARSLTGDFYEQYF.

This clonotype was counted ten times or more. This sequence joins TRBV10-3 and TRBJ1-3; D not certain. Germline CDR1 reads ENHRY; CDR2 reads SYGVKD. The CDR3 totals 16 residues. Trimming removed 0 bases from V and 0 bases from J, with 9 bases in between. CDR3 DNA: TGTGCCATCAGTGAGTCGGCCTTAAGCTCTGGAAACACCATATATTTT. Translation gives CAISESALSSGNTIYF.

This clonotype was observed at least ten times. The genes are TRBV5-1 and TRBJ2-1; 9 bases align to TRBD2. V was clipped by 1 base and J by 9 bases; unmatched bases: 11. The CDR3 has 16 amino acids. Looked up from germline, CDR1 is SGHRS and CDR2 is YFSETQ. CDR3 sequence reads: CASSLSREGSTPEQFF. The DNA of the CDR3 is TGCGCCAGCAGCTTGTCGCGGGAGGGCAGCACCCCTGAGCAGTTCTTC.

This clonotype was detected ten times or more. The chain carries TRBV12-3 or TRBV12-4 and TRBJ2-3, with 8 bases fitting TRBD1. V lost 7 bases, J lost 6 bases, and 9 bases stayed unmatched. The CDR3 sequence is 14 residues long. CDR3 amino acids: CASTSDRVSDTQYF. The CDR3 nucleotides are TGTGCCAGCACCTCGGACAGGGTGTCGGATACGCAGTATTTT.

At least ten counts were recorded for this clonotype. The chain links TRBV5-1 to TRBJ2-3; D not resolved. Germline CDR1 is SGHRS and CDR2 is YFSETQ. This CDR3 spans 13 amino acids. Trimming took 1 base from V and 5 from J, leaving 8 bases between them. CDR3 DNA: TGCGCCAGCAGCTTGATCCGTGTAGATACGCAGTATTTT. The encoded protein is CASSLIRVDTQYF.

This clonotype was detected many times. This chain links TRBV7-2 with TRBJ2-2, with D perhaps matching TRBD2 (5 bases). The V end was cut by 5 bases, the J end by 0 bases, with 10 bases between. The CDR3 length is 15 residues. The germline CDR1 and CDR2 sequences are SGHTA and FQGNSA. The CDR3 here is CASSLASSNTGELFF. The CDR3, as DNA: TGTGCCAGCAGCCTCGCTAGCTCGAACACCGGGGAGCTGTTTTTT.

This chain joins TRBV20-1 and TRBJ1-1; the D is unclear. The CDR3 is made up of 14 amino acids. Germline CDR1 reads DFQATT; CDR2 reads SNEGSKA (reference sequence). Trimming removed 4 bases at V and 3 bases at J, with 15 bases between. CDR3 bases: TGCAGTGCTACCCCCCGGGCGTTGGACACTGAAGCTTTCTTT. Its translation: CSATPRALDTEAFF.

At least ten counts were recorded for this clonotype. The chain uses TRBV12-3 or TRBV12-4 and TRBJ2-7; weak D call: TRBD1 (5 bases). The CDR3 spans 13 residues. V was clipped by 5 bases and J by 5 bases, with 13 bases between them. In DNA form, the CDR3 reads TGTGCCAGCAGTCCCTGGGGCCTGCACGAGCAGTACTTC. Encoded protein: CASSPWGLHEQYF.

This clonotype came up many times. The rearrangement joins TRBV12-3 or TRBV12-4 to TRBJ1-4; 7 nucleotides line up with TRBD1. The CDR3 spans 16 residues. Unmatched junction bases numbered 6, after V lost 5 bases and J lost 0 bases. CDR3 sequence reads: CASSPGTVATNEKLFF. The DNA of the CDR3 is TGTGCCAGCAGTCCGGGGACAGTTGCAACTAATGAAAAACTGTTTTTT.

This clonotype was found many times. This chain uses TRBV7-2 with TRBJ1-3, with 9 bases aligning to TRBD1. CDR3 length: 17 residues. From germline, CDR1 is SGHTA and CDR2 FQGNSA. The J segment lost 4 bases and the V segment lost 5 bases, leaving 12 bases of the junction unmatched. The CDR3 protein is CASSNRDRVAKGNTIYF. For the CDR3, the DNA is TGTGCCAGCAGCAATCGGGACAGGGTCGCGAAGGGAAACACCATATATTTT.

The table lists this clonotype with many counts. The rearrangement uses TRBV4-1 and TRBJ1-2, with D maybe TRBD1 (6 bases). V lost 4 bases and J lost 4, with 19 bases in between. CDR1 and CDR2 (germline): MGHRA, YSYEKL. The CDR3 consists of 16 residues. CDR3 sequence: CASSRDGSGASYGYTF. The CDR3 region has the DNA TGCGCCAGCAGCCGAGATGGGTCGGGGGCGAGCTATGGCTACACCTTC.

This clonotype was seen repeatedly, ten times or more. The chain is built from TRBV5-1 and TRBJ1-1, with D unresolved. From germline, CDR1 is SGHRS and CDR2 YFSETQ. V dropped 1 base and J dropped 0 bases, with 4 bases sitting between them. The CDR3 runs to 13 residues. CDR3 DNA sequence: TGCGCCAGCAGCTTGCTACTGAACACTGAAGCTTTCTTT. This gives the protein CASSLLLNTEAFF.

This clonotype was recorded at least ten times. The CDR3 protein is CASSLEAWNEQFF. Written as DNA, the CDR3 is TGCGCCAGCAGCTTGGAAGCGTGGAATGAGCAGTTCTTC. The chain employs TRBV5-1 and TRBJ2-1; D is uncertain. Trimming cost V 0 bases and J 7 bases, with 8 bases left between them. Germline V gene lookup returns CDR1 SGHRS and CDR2 YFSETQ. The CDR3 has 13 residues.

This clonotype was seen more than once but under ten times. The chain has TRBV5-1 and TRBJ2-1; D is perhaps TRBD2 (5 bases). The CDR3 has 16 amino acids. Germline CDR1 SGHRS, CDR2 YFSETQ. V was cut by 0 bases and J by 6 bases, with 16 bases left in between. The CDR3 loop is CASSLARGEIVNEQFF. The CDR3 coding sequence is TGCGCCAGCAGCTTGGCCCGGGGTGAAATAGTCAATGAGCAGTTCTTC.